This T cell receptor (beta chain) is from a study of PD-1 blockade in classical Hodgkin lymphoma. With regard to this clone: Its antigen remains unidentified.

This table comes from immunoSEQ multiplex PCR, and its TCRdb copy is limited to in-frame clones, with some not included. The repertoire holds about 24,000 clones, with approximately 79% as singletons. The sample's time point: cycle 4 day 1 (C4D1), after less than seven weeks of nivolumab. Each patient's relapse followed autologous stem cell transplantation, and brentuximab vedotin exposure varied. V lost 0 bases and J 0 bases, leaving 12 bases between the germline ends. The germline gives CDR1 GTSNPN, CDR2 SVGIG (reference sequence). There are 15 residues in the CDR3. Study-level results: A significant rise in TCR diversity by C4D1 was seen for CD4+ but not CD8+ cells. Relapsed/refractory patients reportedly had lower baseline diversity than newly diagnosed patients. Patients newly diagnosed and complete responders had comparable baseline diversity.

V is TRBV30 and J is TRBJ2-7, with a weak D call TRBD1 (6 bases). The receptor was derived from a human donor with classical Hodgkin lymphoma. This specimen consisted of peripheral blood mononuclear cells (PBMCs), obtained before the fourth cycle of nivolumab. This CDR3 reads CAWSVGRGFSYEQYF. The CDR3 DNA is TGTGCCTGGAGTGTAGGCAGGGGCTTCTCCTACGAGCAGTACTTC.